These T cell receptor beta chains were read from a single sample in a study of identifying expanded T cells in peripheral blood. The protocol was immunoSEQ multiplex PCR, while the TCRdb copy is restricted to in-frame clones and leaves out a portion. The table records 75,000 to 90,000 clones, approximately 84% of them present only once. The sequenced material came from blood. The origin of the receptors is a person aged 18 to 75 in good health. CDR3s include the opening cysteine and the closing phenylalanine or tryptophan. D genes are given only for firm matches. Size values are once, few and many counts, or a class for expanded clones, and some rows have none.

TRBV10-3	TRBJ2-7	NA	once	TGTGCCATCAGTGAAGCCGGGACGGTGACCTACGAGCAGTACTTC	CAISEAGTVTYEQYF
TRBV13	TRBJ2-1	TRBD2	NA	TGTGCCAGCAGCTTCGCGGCGGGGGTGAACAATGAGCAGTTCTTC	CASSFAAGVNNEQFF
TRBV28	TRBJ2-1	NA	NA	TGTGCCAGCAGTTTAGCGCAGGTCTCCTACAATGAGCAGTTCTTC	CASSLAQVSYNEQFF
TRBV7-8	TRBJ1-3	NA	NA	TGTGCCAGCAGCTCGGTCTCTGGAAACACCATATATTTT	CASSSVSGNTIYF
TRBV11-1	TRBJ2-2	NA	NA	TGTGCCAGCAGCTTAGGGGTGAACACCGGGGAGCTGTTTTTT	CASSLGVNTGELFF
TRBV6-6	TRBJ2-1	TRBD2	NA	TGTGCCAGCAGTTCCCCGGGACTACCTTACAATGAGCAGTTCTTC	CASSSPGLPYNEQFF
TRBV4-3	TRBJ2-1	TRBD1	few	TGCGCCAGCAAGCGACAGGGTGCCAATGAGCAGTTCTTC	CASKRQGANEQFF
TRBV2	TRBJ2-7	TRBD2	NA	TGTGCCACCACCTCGGGCGGGAGGCCCTCCTACGAGCAGTACTTC	CATTSGGRPSYEQYF
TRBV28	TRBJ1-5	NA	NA	TGTGCCAGCAGTTTGGGTGGACGGAGCAATCAGCCCCAGCATTTT	CASSLGGRSNQPQHF
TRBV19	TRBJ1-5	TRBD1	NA	TGTGCCAGTAGGGGACAGGGGGCAACCAATCAGCCCCAGCATTTT	CASRGQGATNQPQHF
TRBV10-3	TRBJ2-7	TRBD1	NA	TGTGCCATCAGAACCGGGACAGACCCTTACGAGCAGTACTTC	CAIRTGTDPYEQYF
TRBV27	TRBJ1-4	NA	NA	TGTGCCAGCAGTACATCCCCGGGACGGGATGAAAAACTGTTTTTT	CASSTSPGRDEKLFF
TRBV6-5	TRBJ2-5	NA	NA	TGTGCCAGCAGTCGAGACATAATCGGGACCCAGTACTTC	CASSRDIIGTQYF
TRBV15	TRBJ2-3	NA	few	TGTGCCACCAGCCGACGGACAGTGGATACAGATACGCAGTATTTT	CATSRRTVDTDTQYF
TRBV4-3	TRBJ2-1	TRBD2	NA	TGCGCCAGCAGCCGGGGGGGAGGTGAGCAGTTCTTC	CASSRGGGEQFF
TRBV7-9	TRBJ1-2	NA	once	TGTGCCAGCAGCTTAGTCGACGGCTACACCTTC	CASSLVDGYTF
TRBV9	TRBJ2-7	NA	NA	TGTGCCAGCAGCCCCCAACGGCCCTACGAGCAGTACTTC	CASSPQRPYEQYF
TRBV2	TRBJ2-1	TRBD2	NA	TGTGCCAGCAGTGAACGGGAGGGCCTTTTGGAGCAGTTCTTC	CASSEREGLLEQFF
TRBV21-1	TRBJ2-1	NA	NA	TGTGCCAGCCCGCCCTCGACTAGCGGGAGGGCCTCCTACAATGAGCAGTTCTTC	CASPPSTSGRASYNEQFF
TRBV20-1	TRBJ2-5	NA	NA	TGCAGTGCTCCCCTTGCCGAGACCCAGTACTTC	CSAPLAETQYF
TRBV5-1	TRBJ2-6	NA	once	TGCGCCAGCAGCCCACCGGGACAACTCTCTGGGGCCAACGTCCTGACTTTC	CASSPPGQLSGANVLTF
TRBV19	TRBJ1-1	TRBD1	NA	TGTGCCAGTAGTCAAAGCCCACCCGGGACAGGGCTGAGCACTGAAGCTTTCTTT	CASSQSPPGTGLSTEAFF